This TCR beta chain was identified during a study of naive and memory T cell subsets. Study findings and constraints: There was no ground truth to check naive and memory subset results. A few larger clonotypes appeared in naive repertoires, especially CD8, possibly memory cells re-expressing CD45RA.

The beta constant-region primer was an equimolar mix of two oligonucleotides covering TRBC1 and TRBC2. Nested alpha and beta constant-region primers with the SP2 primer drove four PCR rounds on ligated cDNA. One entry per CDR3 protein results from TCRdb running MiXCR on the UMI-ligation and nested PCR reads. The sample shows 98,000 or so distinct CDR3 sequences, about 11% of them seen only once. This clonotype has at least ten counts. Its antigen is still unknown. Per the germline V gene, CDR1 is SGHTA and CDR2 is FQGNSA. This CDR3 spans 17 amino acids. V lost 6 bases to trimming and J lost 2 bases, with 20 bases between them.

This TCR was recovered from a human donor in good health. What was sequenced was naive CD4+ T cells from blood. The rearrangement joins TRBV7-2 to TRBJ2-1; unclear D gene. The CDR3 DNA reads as TGTGCCAGCAGTCTTACAATTCGACCGTCTACCTACAATGAGCAGTTCTTC. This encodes CASSLTIRPSTYNEQFF.